Sequencing of this TCR beta chain was carried out in a study of beta chain features in type 1 diabetes. Whole-study context: The study examined around 100 million sorted cells across all samples. Study findings and constraints: Significant though moderate, a shortening of TCRB CDR3s appeared in all four CD4+ subsets of Type 1 diabetes patients. A pattern of fewer insertions and more deletions at VDJ junctions was seen in type 1 diabetes patients. High-TCR-expressing cells could be over-represented by cDNA sequencing.

Post-sort purity exceeded 95% for all sorted populations. The investigators reverse transcribed all of the isolated RNA, so they sequenced expressed TCRB transcripts. Measured with immunoSEQ multiplex PCR; TCRdb has only the in-frame clones, and not every one. The data contain roughly 230,000 clones, 11% of them seen just once; the ten biggest clones take up around 0.017%. CDR1 is MNHEY and CDR2 is SVGAGI in the germline V gene. Trimming took 6 bases from V and 1 from J; bases not matched to a gene: 0. CDR3 length equals 15 residues. Comments on this clone: The antigen is undetermined.

The chain has TRBV6-5 and TRBJ2-2, with 12 nucleotides matching TRBD2. The sequenced material came from naive CD4+ T cells from blood. This receptor was obtained from a man aged 25 to 45 with type 1 diabetes. CDR3 DNA sequence: TGTGCCAGCAGGGGACTAGCGGGGAACACCGGGGAGCTGTTTTTT. It is translated as CASRGLAGNTGELFF.